These 21 T cell receptor beta chains came from one sample sequenced in a study of beta chain features in type 1 diabetes. Whole-study results and caveats: Moderate but significant shortening of TCRB CDR3s was recorded in all four CD4+ subsets from Type 1 diabetes patients.

Expressed TCRB transcripts got sequenced, as all isolated RNA was reverse transcribed. Profiled with immunoSEQ multiplex PCR; TCRdb holds only in-frame clones, not every one. The table includes about 340,000 clones, roughly 13% detected once. For these receptors, no antigen is known. Sequenced input: naive CD4+ T cells from blood. The receptors shown here come from a young woman with type 1 diabetes.

V usage is TRBV12-5 and J usage is TRBJ1-1; 11 bases agree with TRBD1. In germline, CDR1 is LGHNT, CDR2 FRNRAP. The CDR3 loop spans 16 amino acids. After removal of 7 bases from V and 2 bases from J, the junction contained 9 bases not matched to a gene. Here the CDR3 reads CASAGGQGAFNTEAFF. As DNA, the CDR3 is TGTGCTAGTGCTGGAGGACAGGGGGCCTTCAACACTGAAGCTTTCTTT.

The table lists this clone with a few counts. The chain has TRBV11-2 and TRBJ2-7; no definite D call. V lost 4 bases, J lost 3 bases, and 16 bases lay in between. This CDR3 comprises 15 residues. CDR1 and CDR2 (germline): SGHAT, FQNNGV. CDR3 sequence (DNA): TGTGCCAGCAGCTCAGACCGTATCGCGAGCTACGAGCAGTACTTC. Encoded protein: CASSSDRIASYEQYF.

This clone has a handful of counts. The genes are TRBV16 and TRBJ2-5, with 9 nucleotides matching TRBD1. The CDR3 is 15 residues long. Per germline, CDR1 KGHSY and CDR2 FQNENV. Unmatched junction bases numbered 3, after V lost 2 bases and J lost 2 bases. CDR3 region: CASSQGTGKQETQYF. The CDR3 bases are TGTGCCAGCAGCCAAGGGACAGGGAAACAAGAGACCCAGTACTTC.

The chain is built from TRBV9 and TRBJ2-3; TRBD2 matches at 7 bases. Trimming removed 7 bases from V and 4 bases from J; junction bases left unmatched: 15. Germline lookup yields CDR1 SGDLS and CDR2 YYNGEE. CDR3 length: 16 amino acids. DNA of the CDR3: TGTGCCAGCCCTGACGCGCGGGGGACCTCCTCAGATACGCAGTATTTT. It codes for CASPDARGTSSDTQYF.

The V and J genes are TRBV27 and TRBJ2-5; 9 bases match TRBD1. The CDR3 runs to 17 residues. In germline, CDR1 is MNHEY, CDR2 SMNVEV (reference sequence). With 5 bases clipped from V and 7 bases from J, the junction kept 17 bases outside the gene matches. CDR3 loop: CASSTSAGTGTAGTQYF. The CDR3 nucleotides read TGTGCCAGCAGTACCAGCGCCGGGACAGGGACAGCGGGGACCCAGTACTTC.

The chain carries TRBV7-2 and TRBJ1-2; tentatively, D is TRBD1 (5 bases). Trimming removed 1 base at V and 0 bases at J, with 12 bases between. The germline CDR1 and CDR2 sequences are SGHTA and FQGNSA. CDR3 length: 16 amino acids. CDR3 bases: TGTGCCAGCAGCTTAGGATCCGGACACACTAACTATGGCTACACCTTC. This encodes CASSLGSGHTNYGYTF. The full variable domain, completed using reference TRBV7-2 and TRBJ1-2, is GAGVSQSPSNKVTEKGKDVELRCDPISGHTALYWYRQSLGQGLEFLIYFQGNSAPDKSGLPSDRFSAERTGGSVSTLTIQRTQQEDSAVYLCASSLGSGHTNYGYTFGSGTRLTVV.

This chain uses TRBV5-1 with TRBJ2-7; TRBD1 aligns across 7 bases. This CDR3 has 15 amino acids. The trim removed 3 bases at V and 3 bases at J, leaving 9 bases unmatched. The germline CDR1 and CDR2 sequences are SGHRS and YFSETQ. CDR3 nucleotides: TGCGCCAGCAGCTCCGGGACAGATAAATACTACGAGCAGTACTTC. It codes for CASSSGTDKYYEQYF.

The chain has TRBV7-2 and TRBJ2-7; no firm D call. Germline V CDR1 and CDR2: SGHTA, FQGNSA. V was shortened by 5 bases and J by 3 bases, with 17 bases between the two germline ends. The CDR3 length is 15 residues. The CDR3: CASSRDRGGIYEQYV. The CDR3 DNA sequence: TGTGCCAGCAGCCGCGACCGAGGCGGTATCTACGAGCAGTACGTC.

This clone was found a few times. The V call is TRBV4-1, the J call TRBJ2-1; 10 positions agree with TRBD2. CDR3 length: 19 residues. CDR1 and CDR2 from the germline V gene are MGHRA and YSYEKL. The J segment lost 4 bases and the V segment lost 2 bases, leaving 14 bases of the junction unmatched. CDR3 protein: CASSQTAGLATSIYNEQFF. The CDR3 coding sequence is TGCGCCAGCAGCCAAACCGCGGGACTAGCGACATCAATATACAATGAGCAGTTCTTC.

This clone was counted many times. The rearrangement joins TRBV29-1 to TRBJ2-5; a possible D gene is TRBD1 (6 bases). Germline lookup yields CDR1 SQVTM and CDR2 ANQGSEA. The CDR3 has 12 amino acids. Trimming left V 7 bases short and J 5 bases short, with 14 bases between. In DNA, the CDR3 is TGCAGCGGTTCCAGGGGCGGCGAGACCCAGTACTTC. It codes for CSGSRGGETQYF.

This clone was detected only a few times. Other DNA sequences from this sample encode an identical CDR3 as well. V and J are TRBV30 and TRBJ2-5; TRBD2 aligns across 15 bases. Per the germline V gene, CDR1 is GTSNPN and CDR2 is SVGIG (reference sequence). The CDR3 contains 15 residues. J gave up 4 bases and V 2 bases, and 2 bases lay outside the gene matches. The CDR3 here is CAWSLGLAGGETQYF. DNA of the CDR3: TGTGCCTGGAGTTTGGGACTAGCGGGAGGAGAGACCCAGTACTTC.

This clone was counted only a few times. The gene calls are TRBV11-2 and TRBJ1-2; the D is unclear. V lost 8 bases, J lost 2 bases, and 18 bases lay in between. Germline V gives CDR1 SGHAT, CDR2 FQNNGV. The CDR3 sequence is 15 residues long. As DNA, the CDR3 is TGTGCCAGCCACGGGATCAGAGGCCGAAACTATGGCTACACCTTC. Translated: CASHGIRGRNYGYTF. Based on the CDR3 plus reference TRBV11-2 and TRBJ1-2, the full variable domain is EAGVAQSPRYKIIEKRQSVAFWCNPISGHATLYWYQQILGQGPKLLIQFQNNGVVDDSQLPKDRFSAERLKGVDSTLKIQPAKLEDSAVYLCASHGIRGRNYGYTFGSGTRLTVV.

A few counts support this clone. The rearrangement links TRBV5-1 to TRBJ2-7, with D perhaps matching TRBD1 (5 bases). The CDR3 has 13 amino acids. The germline gives CDR1 SGHRS, CDR2 YFSETQ. The germline V and J ends were trimmed by 3 bases and 4 bases, with 11 bases remaining between them. The CDR3 is CASSYRQSYEQYF. In DNA, the CDR3 is TGCGCCAGCAGCTACAGACAGTCATACGAGCAGTACTTC.

This rearrangement joins TRBV4-2 to TRBJ1-5; D is undetermined. V gave up 4 bases and J gave up 2 bases, with 12 bases separating them. Germline loops: CDR1 LGHNA, CDR2 YNFKEQ. This CDR3 is built from 15 residues. Here the CDR3 DNA reads TGTGCCAGCAGCCGTAACGGGGATGGCAATCAGCCCCAGCATTTT. Its translation: CASSRNGDGNQPQHF.

This clone came up a few times. V usage is TRBV5-4 and J usage is TRBJ2-3, with 10 bases fitting TRBD2. This CDR3 is 16 amino acids long. Trimming at V came to 6 bases and at J to 4 bases, leaving 11 bases not matched to a gene. Per germline, CDR1 SGHNT and CDR2 YYREEE (reference sequence). CDR3 DNA: TGTGCCAGCAACAGCAGGCTAGCGGGAGAGGCAGATACGCAGTATTTT. It translates to CASNSRLAGEADTQYF.

This clone came up a few times. V and J are TRBV7-3 and TRBJ2-3, with 10 bases that match TRBD2. Trimming took 2 bases from V and 5 from J; bases not matched to a gene: 4. The CDR3 runs to 15 residues. CDR1 is SGHTA and CDR2 is FQGTGA in the germline V gene. CDR3 region: CASSLLTSGEDTQYF. The CDR3 DNA reads TGTGCCAGCAGCTTACTAACTAGCGGGGAAGATACGCAGTATTTT.

The V gene is TRBV5-4, the J gene TRBJ2-1; D not certain. CDR3 length: 15 residues. In germline, CDR1 is SGHNT, CDR2 YYREEE (reference sequence). V gave up 4 bases and J gave up 0 bases, with 11 bases separating them. The CDR3 DNA sequence: TGTGCCAGCAGCGGCAGTCCGAACTCCTACAATGAGCAGTTCTTC. Protein product: CASSGSPNSYNEQFF.

This clone was seen a handful of times. The genes are TRBV2 and TRBJ1-4; D possibly corresponds to TRBD1 (6 bases). The V gene lost 7 bases and the J gene lost 2 bases, with 14 bases spanning the gap. Germline V CDR1 and CDR2: SNHLY, FYNNEI. CDR3 length equals 15 residues. The CDR3 DNA sequence: TGTGCCAGCAAAAATAACAGGGCCACTAATGAAAAACTGTTTTTT. Protein: CASKNNRATNEKLFF. The variable domain in full, completed from reference TRBV2 and TRBJ1-4, reads EPEVTQTPSHQVTQMGQEVILRCVPISNHLYFYWYRQILGQKVEFLVSFYNNEISEKSEIFDDQFSVERPDGSNFTLKIRSTKLEDSAMYFCASKNNRATNEKLFFGSGTQLSVL.

The CDR3 DNA is TGTGCCACCAGCACCCGACAGGGGGCAAGGGAGCAGTACGTC. Translating it yields CATSTRQGAREQYV. The chain is built from TRBV15 and TRBJ2-7, with 10 bases fitting TRBD1. The length of the CDR3 is 14 residues. The J segment lost 7 bases and the V segment lost 4 bases, leaving 7 bases of the junction unmatched. CDR1 and CDR2 from the germline V gene are LNHNV and YYDKDF (reference sequence).

This clone was counted a few times. The V and J genes are TRBV7-9 and TRBJ2-1; 9 bases are a match to TRBD1. The CDR3 contains 17 residues. Germline trimming cut 5 bases from V and 0 bases from J; bases unmatched to any gene: 8. Per germline, CDR1 SEHNR and CDR2 FQNEAQ (reference sequence). The chain's CDR3 is CASSPGQGYYSYNEQFF. Written as DNA, the CDR3 is TGTGCCAGCAGCCCGGGACAGGGCTACTACTCCTACAATGAGCAGTTCTTC.

The chain carries TRBV5-1 and TRBJ2-1; TRBD2 agrees at 9 bases. V lost 3 bases to trimming and J lost 10 bases; unmatched junction nucleotides: 14. Looked up from germline, CDR1 is SGHRS and CDR2 is YFSETQ. This CDR3 has 16 residues. The CDR3 DNA follows: TGCGCCAGCAGCTCGATAGCGGGAGCCGTTGAATCGGAGCAGTTCTTC. Its translation: CASSSIAGAVESEQFF.